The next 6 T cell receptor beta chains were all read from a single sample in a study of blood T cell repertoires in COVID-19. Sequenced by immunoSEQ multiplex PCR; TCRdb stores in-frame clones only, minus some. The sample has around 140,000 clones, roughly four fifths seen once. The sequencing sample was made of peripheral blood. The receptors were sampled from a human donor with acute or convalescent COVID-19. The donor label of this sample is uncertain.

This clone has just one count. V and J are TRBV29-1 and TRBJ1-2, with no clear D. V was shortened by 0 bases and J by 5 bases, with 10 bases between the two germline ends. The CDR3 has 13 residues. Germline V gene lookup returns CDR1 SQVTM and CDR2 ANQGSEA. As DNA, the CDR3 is TGCAGCGTTGAAGATCTTACCGGGTATGGCTACACCTTC. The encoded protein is CSVEDLTGYGYTF.

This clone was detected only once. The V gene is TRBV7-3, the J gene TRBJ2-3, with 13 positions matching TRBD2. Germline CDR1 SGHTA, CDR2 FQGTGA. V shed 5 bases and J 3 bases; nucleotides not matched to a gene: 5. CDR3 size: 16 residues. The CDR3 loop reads CASSIRLAGGTDTQYF. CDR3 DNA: TGTGCCAGCAGCATAAGACTAGCGGGGGGAACAGATACGCAGTATTTT.

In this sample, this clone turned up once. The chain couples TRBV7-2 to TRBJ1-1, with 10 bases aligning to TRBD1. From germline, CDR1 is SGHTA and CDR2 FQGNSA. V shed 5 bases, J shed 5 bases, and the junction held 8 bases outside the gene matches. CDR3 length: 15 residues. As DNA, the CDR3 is TGTGCCAGCAGCGCACTCCGGGACAGGGGTACTGAAGCTTTCTTT. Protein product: CASSALRDRGTEAFF.

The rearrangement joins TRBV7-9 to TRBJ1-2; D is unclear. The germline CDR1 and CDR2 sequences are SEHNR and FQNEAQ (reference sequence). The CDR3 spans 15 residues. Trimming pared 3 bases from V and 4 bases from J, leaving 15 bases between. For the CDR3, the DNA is TGTGCCAGCAGCTTCGGAGCGGGAACCACCTATGGCTACACCTTC. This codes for CASSFGAGTTYGYTF.

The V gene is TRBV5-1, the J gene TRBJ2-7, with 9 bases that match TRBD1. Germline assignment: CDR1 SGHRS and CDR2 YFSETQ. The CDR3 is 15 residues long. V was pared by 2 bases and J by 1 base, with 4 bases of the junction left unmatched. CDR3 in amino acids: CASSFGGTGSYEQYF. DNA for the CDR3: TGCGCCAGCAGCTTCGGAGGGACAGGGTCCTACGAGCAGTACTTC.

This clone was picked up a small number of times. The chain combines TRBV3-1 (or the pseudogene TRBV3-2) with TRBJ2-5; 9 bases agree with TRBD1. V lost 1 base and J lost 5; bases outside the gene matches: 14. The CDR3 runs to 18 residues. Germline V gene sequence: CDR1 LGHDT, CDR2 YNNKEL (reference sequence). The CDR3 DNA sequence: TGTGCCAGCAGCCAAGGTCAAACAGGGGGCAGGGGTAAGGAGACCCAGTACTTC. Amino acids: CASSQGQTGGRGKETQYF.